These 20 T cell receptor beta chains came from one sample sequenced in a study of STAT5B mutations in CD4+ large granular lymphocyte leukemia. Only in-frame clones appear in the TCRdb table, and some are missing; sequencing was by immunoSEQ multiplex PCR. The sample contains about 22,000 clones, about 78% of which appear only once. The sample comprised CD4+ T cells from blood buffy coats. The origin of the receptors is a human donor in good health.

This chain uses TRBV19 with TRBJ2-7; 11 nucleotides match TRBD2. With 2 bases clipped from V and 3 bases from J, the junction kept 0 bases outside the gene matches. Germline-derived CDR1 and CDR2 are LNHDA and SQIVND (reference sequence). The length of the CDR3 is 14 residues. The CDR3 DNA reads TGTGCCAGTAGTATAACTAGCGGGAGCTACGAGCAGTACTTC. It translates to CASSITSGSYEQYF.

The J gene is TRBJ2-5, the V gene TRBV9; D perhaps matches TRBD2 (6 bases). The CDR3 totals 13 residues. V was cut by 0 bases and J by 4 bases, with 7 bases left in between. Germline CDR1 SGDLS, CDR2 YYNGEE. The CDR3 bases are TGTGCCAGCAGCGTAGTGGGGGGAGAGACCCAGTACTTC. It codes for CASSVVGGETQYF.

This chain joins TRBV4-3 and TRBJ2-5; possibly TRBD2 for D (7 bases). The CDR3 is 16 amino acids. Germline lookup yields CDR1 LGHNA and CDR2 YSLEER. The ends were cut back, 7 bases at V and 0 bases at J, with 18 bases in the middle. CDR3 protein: CASTLGGQVNQETQYF. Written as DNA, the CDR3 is TGCGCCAGCACCCTCGGGGGGCAGGTAAACCAAGAGACCCAGTACTTC.

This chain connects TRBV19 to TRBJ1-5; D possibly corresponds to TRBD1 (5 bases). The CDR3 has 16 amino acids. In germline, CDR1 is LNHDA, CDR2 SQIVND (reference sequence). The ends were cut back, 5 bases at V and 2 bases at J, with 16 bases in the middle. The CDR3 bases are TGTGCCAGTAGTTATGGGGCAGGCCGGGGCAATCAGCCCCAGCATTTT. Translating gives CASSYGAGRGNQPQHF.

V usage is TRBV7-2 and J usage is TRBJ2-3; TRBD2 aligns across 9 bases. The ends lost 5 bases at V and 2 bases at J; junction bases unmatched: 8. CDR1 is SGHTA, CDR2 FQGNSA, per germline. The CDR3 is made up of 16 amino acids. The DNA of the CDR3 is TGTGCCAGCAGCCGTAGCGGGGGACCCTACACAGATACGCAGTATTTT. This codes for CASSRSGGPYTDTQYF.

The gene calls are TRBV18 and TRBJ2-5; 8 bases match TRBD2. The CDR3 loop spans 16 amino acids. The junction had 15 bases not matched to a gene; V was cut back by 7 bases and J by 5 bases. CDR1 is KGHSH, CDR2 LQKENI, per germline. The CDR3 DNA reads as TGTGCCAGCTATCCGCTACCCGGGGGGGCCCAGGAGACCCAGTACTTC. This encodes CASYPLPGGAQETQYF.

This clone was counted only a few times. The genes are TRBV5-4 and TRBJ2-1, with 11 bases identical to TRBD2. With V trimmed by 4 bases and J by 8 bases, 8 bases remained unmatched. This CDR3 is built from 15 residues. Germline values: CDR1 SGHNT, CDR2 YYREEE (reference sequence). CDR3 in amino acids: CASSKTSGVLYEQFF. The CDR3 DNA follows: TGTGCCAGCAGCAAGACTAGCGGGGTCCTATATGAGCAGTTCTTC.

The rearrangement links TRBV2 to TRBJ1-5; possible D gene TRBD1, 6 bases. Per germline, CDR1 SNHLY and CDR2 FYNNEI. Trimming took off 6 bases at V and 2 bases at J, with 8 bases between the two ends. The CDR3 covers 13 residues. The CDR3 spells CASSEGGNQPQHF. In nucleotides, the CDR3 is TGTGCCAGCAGCGAGGGGGGCAATCAGCCCCAGCATTTT.

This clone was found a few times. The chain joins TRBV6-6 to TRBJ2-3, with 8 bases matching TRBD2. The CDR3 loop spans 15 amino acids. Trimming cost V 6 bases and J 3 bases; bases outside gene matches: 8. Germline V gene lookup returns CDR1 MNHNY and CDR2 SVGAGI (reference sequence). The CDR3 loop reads CASSPAGARTDTQYF. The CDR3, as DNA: TGTGCCAGCAGCCCAGCGGGGGCTAGAACAGATACGCAGTATTTT.

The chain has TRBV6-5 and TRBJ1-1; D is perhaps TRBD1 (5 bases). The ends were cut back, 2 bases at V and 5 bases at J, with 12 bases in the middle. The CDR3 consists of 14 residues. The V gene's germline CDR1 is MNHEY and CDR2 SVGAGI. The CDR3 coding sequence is TGTGCCAGCAGTTACGGGGGTTGGGGAACTGAAGCTTTCTTT. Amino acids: CASSYGGWGTEAFF.

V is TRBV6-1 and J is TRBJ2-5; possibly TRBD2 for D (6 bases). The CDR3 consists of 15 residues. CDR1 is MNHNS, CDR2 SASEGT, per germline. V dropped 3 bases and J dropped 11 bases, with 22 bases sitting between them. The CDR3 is CASSEPGLRGRRQYF. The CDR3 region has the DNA TGTGCCAGCAGTGAGCCGGGACTTCGGGGTAGGAGGCAGTACTTC.

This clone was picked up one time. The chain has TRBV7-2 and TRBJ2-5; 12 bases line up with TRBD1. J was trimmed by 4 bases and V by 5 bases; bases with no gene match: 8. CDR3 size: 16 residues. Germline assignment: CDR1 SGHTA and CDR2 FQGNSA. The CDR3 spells CASSDRDRGLGETQYF. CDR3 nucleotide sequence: TGTGCCAGCAGCGACAGGGACAGGGGGCTAGGAGAGACCCAGTACTTC.

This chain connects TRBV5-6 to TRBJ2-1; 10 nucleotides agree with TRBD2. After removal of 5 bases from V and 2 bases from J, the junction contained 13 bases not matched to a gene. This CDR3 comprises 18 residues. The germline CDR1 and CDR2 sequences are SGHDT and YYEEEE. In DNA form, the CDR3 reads TGTGCCAGCAGTCTCGTAGCGGGAGGCCAGGGGACCTACAATGAGCAGTTCTTC. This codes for CASSLVAGGQGTYNEQFF.

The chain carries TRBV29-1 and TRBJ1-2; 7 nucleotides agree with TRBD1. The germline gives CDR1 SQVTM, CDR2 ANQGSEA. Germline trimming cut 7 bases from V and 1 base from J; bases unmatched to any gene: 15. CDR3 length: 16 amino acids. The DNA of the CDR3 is TGCAGCGGTCTCGGAAAGACAGGGAAGGGTAACTATGGCTACACCTTC. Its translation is CSGLGKTGKGNYGYTF.

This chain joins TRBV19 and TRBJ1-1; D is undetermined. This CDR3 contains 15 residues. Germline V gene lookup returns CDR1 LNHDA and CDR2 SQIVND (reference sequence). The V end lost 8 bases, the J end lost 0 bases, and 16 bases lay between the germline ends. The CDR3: CASRMEGSMNTEAFF. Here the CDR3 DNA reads TGTGCCAGTCGAATGGAGGGTTCCATGAACACTGAAGCTTTCTTT.

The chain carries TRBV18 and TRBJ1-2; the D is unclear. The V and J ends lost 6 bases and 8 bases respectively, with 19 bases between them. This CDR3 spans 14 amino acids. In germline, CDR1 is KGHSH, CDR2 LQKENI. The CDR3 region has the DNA TGTGCCAGCTCTCAAAGTTCCCAACTAGGGGGCTACACCTTC. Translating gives CASSQSSQLGGYTF.

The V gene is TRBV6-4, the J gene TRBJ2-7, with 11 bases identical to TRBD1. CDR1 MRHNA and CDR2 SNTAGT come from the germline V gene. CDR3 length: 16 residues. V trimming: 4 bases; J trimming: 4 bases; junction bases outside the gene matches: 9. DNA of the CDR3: TGTGCCAGCAGTGTCATTCCGGGACAGGGGGTATACGAGCAGTACTTC. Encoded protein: CASSVIPGQGVYEQYF.

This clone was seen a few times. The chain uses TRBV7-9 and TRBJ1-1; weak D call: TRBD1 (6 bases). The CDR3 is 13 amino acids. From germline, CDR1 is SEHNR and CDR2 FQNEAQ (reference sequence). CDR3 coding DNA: TGTGCTTTCTCCCGCGAGGGGGGCACTGAAGCTTTCTTT. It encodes CAFSREGGTEAFF.

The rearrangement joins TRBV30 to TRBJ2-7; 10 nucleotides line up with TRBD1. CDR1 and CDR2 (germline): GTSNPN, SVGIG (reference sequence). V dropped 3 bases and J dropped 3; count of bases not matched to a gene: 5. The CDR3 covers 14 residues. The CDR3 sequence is CAWRGQGSYYEQYF. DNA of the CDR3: TGTGCCTGGAGGGGACAGGGGTCCTACTACGAGCAGTACTTC.

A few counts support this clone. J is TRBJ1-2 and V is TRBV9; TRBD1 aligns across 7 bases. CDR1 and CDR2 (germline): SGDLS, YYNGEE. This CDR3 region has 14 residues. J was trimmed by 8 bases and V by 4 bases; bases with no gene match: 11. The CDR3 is CASSLRQGSRGYTF. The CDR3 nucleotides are TGTGCCAGCAGCCTCCGACAGGGTTCGAGGGGCTACACCTTC.